The 18 T cell receptor beta chains presented below share a single source sample, sequenced in a study of T-cell reconstitution after alpha-beta-depleted transplantation in children. Using unique molecular identifiers, the investigators prepared the TCRbeta library. TCRdb itself ran the PCR reads through MiXCR, one entry per CDR3 protein. Among 450,000 to 600,000 distinct CDR3 sequences, around 13% were seen once, and the ten largest hold about 2%. The specimen was PBMCs, mostly from graft donor cells, collected 360 days after TCRalphabeta/CD19-depleted stem cell transplant. Receptors originate from a male patient aged 10 to 17 who had a stem cell transplant for acute myeloid leukemia, so the T cells may come from the graft donor.

This clonotype was seen ten or more times. The chain has TRBV7-3 and TRBJ2-3; 7 bases fit TRBD2. CDR3 size: 15 residues. The V and J ends lost 0 bases and 5 bases, in that order; junction bases with no gene match: 5. Per germline, CDR1 SGHTA and CDR2 FQGTGA. CDR3 nucleotides: TGTGCCAGCAGCTTAACGAGGCGGGAGCGAGATACGCAGTATTTT. Encoded protein: CASSLTRRERDTQYF.

The J gene is TRBJ2-5, the V gene TRBV20-1; TRBD2 matches at 11 bases. With 4 bases clipped from V and 5 bases from J, the junction kept 12 bases outside the gene matches. Germline-derived CDR1 and CDR2 are DFQATT and SNEGSKA (reference sequence). This CDR3 spans 16 amino acids. The CDR3 here is CSANSVAGGLGETQYF. CDR3 coding DNA: TGCAGTGCTAATTCGGTAGCGGGAGGGCTGGGGGAGACCCAGTACTTC.

This clonotype was counted only a few times. V and J are TRBV3-1 and TRBJ2-5; 9 bases are a match to TRBD2. CDR3 length: 16 residues. Germline CDR1 LGHDT, CDR2 YNNKEL (reference sequence). Germline trimming cut 0 bases from V and 4 bases from J; bases unmatched to any gene: 6. This CDR3 is CASSQELAGRIETQYF. The CDR3 nucleotides read TGTGCCAGCAGCCAAGAGCTAGCGGGGAGGATAGAGACCCAGTACTTC.

This clonotype was recorded at least ten times. This sequence joins TRBV29-1 and TRBJ1-2, with D unresolved. This CDR3 is 11 amino acids long. Looked up from germline, CDR1 is SQVTM and CDR2 is ANQGSEA. V shed 5 bases and J shed 4 bases, with 8 bases lying between them. Here the CDR3 DNA reads TGCAGCGTTCCCAGGATCTATGGCTACACCTTC. Protein sequence: CSVPRIYGYTF.

This clonotype was detected a few times. The rearrangement joins TRBV7-3 to TRBJ2-6; D gene unclear. CDR1 is SGHTA and CDR2 is FQGTGA in the germline V gene. Trimming pared 3 bases from V and 4 bases from J, leaving 10 bases between. CDR3 length: 15 amino acids. CDR3 protein: CASSFEASGANVLTF. The CDR3 DNA reads TGTGCCAGCAGCTTCGAGGCCAGCGGGGCCAACGTCCTGACTTTC.

The rearrangement joins TRBV5-1 to TRBJ2-7; the match to TRBD2 covers 13 bases. Germline V gene data show CDR1 as SGHRS and CDR2 as YFSETQ. Unmatched junction bases numbered 9, after V lost 0 bases and J lost 3 bases. This CDR3 is built from 18 residues. The CDR3 protein is CASSLGLAGGLGVYEQYF. The DNA of the CDR3 is TGCGCCAGCAGCTTGGGACTAGCGGGGGGCTTAGGAGTCTACGAGCAGTACTTC.

V gene TRBV4-2 combines with J gene TRBJ2-7; 9 bases are shared with TRBD2. V lost 0 bases to trimming and J lost 0 bases; unmatched junction nucleotides: 6. CDR3 length: 17 residues. CDR1 and CDR2 from the germline V gene are LGHNA and YNFKEQ. The CDR3, as DNA: TGTGCCAGCAGCCAAGATCGACTAGCGGTAAGCTCCTACGAGCAGTACTTC. Protein sequence: CASSQDRLAVSSYEQYF.

This clonotype has just a few counts. The V call is TRBV5-5, the J call TRBJ2-2, with TRBD2 identical over 8 bases. V gave up 0 bases and J gave up 4 bases; unmatched junction bases: 5. Germline assignment: CDR1 SGHKS and CDR2 YYEKEE (reference sequence). The CDR3 is made up of 16 amino acids. CDR3 in amino acids: CASSLEGREVTGELFF. CDR3 nucleotide sequence: TGTGCCAGCAGCTTGGAGGGGCGGGAGGTCACCGGGGAGCTGTTTTTT.

CDR3 region: CASSLGEGVNDEQFF. The DNA of the CDR3 is TGCGCCAGCAGCTTGGGAGAGGGGGTTAATGATGAGCAGTTCTTC. V is TRBV5-1 and J is TRBJ2-1; D perhaps matches TRBD1 (6 bases). V lost 0 bases and J 8 bases, leaving 15 bases between the germline ends. The CDR3 totals 15 residues. From germline, CDR1 is SGHRS and CDR2 YFSETQ.

This clonotype occurred many times. The DNA of the CDR3 is TGTGCCAGCAGCTTGGAAGAGAGGAACACTGAAGCTTTCTTT. It translates to CASSLEERNTEAFF. The chain combines TRBV5-4 with TRBJ1-1, with D unresolved. Trimming stripped 0 bases from V and 1 base from J, with 7 bases between. Germline CDR1 SGHNT, CDR2 YYREEE (reference sequence). This CDR3 is 14 amino acids long. Looking up the rest from reference TRBV5-4 and TRBJ1-1 gives the full variable domain: ETGVTQSPTHLIKTRGQQVTLRCSSQSGHNTVSWYQQALGQGPQFIFQYYREEENGRGNFPPRFSGLQFPNYSSELNVNALELDDSALYLCASSLEERNTEAFFGQGTRLTVV.

In its sample, this clonotype was seen many times. V usage is TRBV6-2 or TRBV6-3 and J usage is TRBJ2-5; 10 bases are shared with TRBD2. The V gene's germline CDR1 is MNHEY and CDR2 SVGEGT. Losses at the gene ends were 4 bases for V and 0 bases for J; bases not matched to a gene: 11. The CDR3 spans 18 residues. The DNA for the CDR3 is TGTGCCAGCAGTTTCGGACTAGCGGAACCGTCGTACCAAGAGACCCAGTACTTC. It is translated as CASSFGLAEPSYQETQYF.

The genes are TRBV5-5 and TRBJ1-5, with 9 bases identical to TRBD1. This CDR3 spans 15 amino acids. Germline V CDR1 and CDR2: SGHKS, YYEKEE (reference sequence). V was pared by 4 bases and J by 15 bases, with 17 bases of the junction left unmatched. CDR3 nucleotides: TGTGCCAGCAGCCCTAGTCCCGGGACAGGGTATAGTACGCATTTT. This translates into CASSPSPGTGYSTHF.

At least ten counts were recorded for this clonotype. V and J are TRBV29-1 and TRBJ2-2, with 8 bases that match TRBD2. The germline gives CDR1 SQVTM, CDR2 ANQGSEA. The CDR3 length is 14 residues. The V gene end was trimmed by 6 bases and the J gene end by 5 bases; junction bases not matched to a gene: 8. CDR3: CSVPGPGGTGELFF. The CDR3 DNA sequence: TGCAGCGTGCCGGGCCCGGGGGGGACCGGGGAGCTGTTTTTT.

This clonotype was seen at least ten times. This rearrangement joins TRBV12-3 or TRBV12-4 to TRBJ2-1, with a possible D match to TRBD2 (6 bases). Between the trimmed V and J ends, which lost 5 bases and 7 bases, there was a span of 18 bases. This CDR3 has 15 amino acids. The CDR3 is CASSGSLALKNEQFF. CDR3 sequence (DNA): TGTGCCAGCAGTGGGTCGCTAGCGCTAAAGAATGAGCAGTTCTTC.

In nucleotides, the CDR3 is TGCAGTGTCAGTAGCCCCCAGGACAGGGACACAGATACGCAGTATTTT. Protein sequence: CSVSSPQDRDTDTQYF. The chain recombines TRBV20-1 with TRBJ2-3; 8 nucleotides line up with TRBD1. Trimming removed 7 bases from V and 2 bases from J; junction bases left unmatched: 14. CDR1 is DFQATT and CDR2 is SNEGSKA in the germline V gene (reference sequence). The CDR3 is 16 residues long.

This clonotype was counted a few times. CDR3 amino acids: CSKVGTPDGNEQFF. The DNA of the CDR3 is TGCAGCAAAGTCGGGACCCCGGACGGCAATGAGCAGTTCTTC. The chain links TRBV20-1 to TRBJ2-1, with D perhaps given as TRBD1 or TRBD2 (5 bases each). CDR1 and CDR2 (germline): DFQATT, SNEGSKA (reference sequence). The length of the CDR3 is 14 residues.

This chain joins TRBV7-9 and TRBJ2-3; 9 bases align to TRBD1. V shed 5 bases, J shed 2 bases, and the junction held 5 bases outside the gene matches. The CDR3 consists of 15 residues. Germline V gene sequence: CDR1 SEHNR, CDR2 FQNEAQ (reference sequence). For the CDR3, the DNA is TGTGCCAGCAGCACAGGGACAGGGCCCACAGATACGCAGTATTTT. Protein: CASSTGTGPTDTQYF.

This clonotype has a handful of counts. J is TRBJ2-7 and V is TRBV29-1; D remains ambiguous. CDR3 size: 13 residues. V gave up 3 bases and J gave up 4 bases, with 13 bases separating them. CDR1 is SQVTM and CDR2 is ANQGSEA in the germline V gene. This chain's CDR3 is CSVELGPPYEQYF. The CDR3 DNA sequence: TGCAGCGTTGAGCTCGGACCTCCATACGAGCAGTACTTC.